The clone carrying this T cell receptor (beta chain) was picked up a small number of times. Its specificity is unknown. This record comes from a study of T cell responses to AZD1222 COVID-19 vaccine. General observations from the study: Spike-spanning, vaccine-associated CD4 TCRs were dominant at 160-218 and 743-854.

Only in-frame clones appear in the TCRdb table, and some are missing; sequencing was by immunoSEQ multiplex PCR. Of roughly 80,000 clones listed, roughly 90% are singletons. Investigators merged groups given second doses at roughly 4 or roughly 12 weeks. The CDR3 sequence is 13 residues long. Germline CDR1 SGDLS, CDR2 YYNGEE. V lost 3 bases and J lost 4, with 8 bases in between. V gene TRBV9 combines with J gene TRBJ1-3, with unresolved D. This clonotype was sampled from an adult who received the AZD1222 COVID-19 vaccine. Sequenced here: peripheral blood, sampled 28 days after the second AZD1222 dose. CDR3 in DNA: TGTGCCAGCAGCGCCAGAACCGGAAACACCATATATTTT. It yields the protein CASSARTGNTIYF.